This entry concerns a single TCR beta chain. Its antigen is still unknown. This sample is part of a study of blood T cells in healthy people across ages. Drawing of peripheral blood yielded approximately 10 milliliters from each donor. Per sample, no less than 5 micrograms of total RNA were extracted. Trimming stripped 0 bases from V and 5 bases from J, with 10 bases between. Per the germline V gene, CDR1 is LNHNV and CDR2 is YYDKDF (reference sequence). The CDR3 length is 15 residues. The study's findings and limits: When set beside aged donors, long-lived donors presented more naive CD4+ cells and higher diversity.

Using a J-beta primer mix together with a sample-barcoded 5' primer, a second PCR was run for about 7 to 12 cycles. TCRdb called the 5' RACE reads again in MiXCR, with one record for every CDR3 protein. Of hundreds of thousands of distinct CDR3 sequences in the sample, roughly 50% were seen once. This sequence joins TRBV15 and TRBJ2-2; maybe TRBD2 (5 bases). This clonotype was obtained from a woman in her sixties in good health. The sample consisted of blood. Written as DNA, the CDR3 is TGTGCCACCAGCAGAGATCCGAGGGAAACCGGGGAGCTGTTTTTT. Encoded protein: CATSRDPRETGELFF.